The 27 T cell receptor beta chains presented below share a single source sample, sequenced in a study of breast tumors, draining lymph nodes, adjacent tissues. TCRdb recomputed calls from the multiplex PCR reads with MiXCR, one row per CDR3 protein. The repertoire includes fewer than 200,000 distinct CDR3 sequences, approximately 30% of them detected once, and more than 3.5% sits in the top ten. The lymph nodes were axillary draining lymph nodes from breast cancer patients. Specimen: axillary lymph node tissue. The receptors derive from a female donor with breast cancer. Some clones in this sample may be carry-over from other donors' samples.

Of note for this clonotype: The conserved phenylalanine or tryptophan is not found at the CDR3 terminus, so this likely reflects a read error. J is TRBJ2-3 and V is TRBV7-8; 8 positions match TRBD1. Germline-derived CDR1 and CDR2 are SGHVS and FQNEAQ. There are 18 residues in the CDR3. V shed 2 bases, J shed 7 bases, and the junction held 17 bases outside the gene matches. CDR3 sequence reads: CASSLWGEGAQGAHTQYS. DNA for the CDR3: TGTGCCAGCAGCTTATGGGGAGAGGGGGCGCAGGGGGCACATACGCAGTATTCT.

The gene calls are TRBV5-1 and TRBJ2-3; D is perhaps TRBD2 (5 bases). V was cut by 3 bases and J by 11 bases, with 22 bases left in between. The CDR3 is 15 residues long. Germline assignment: CDR1 SGHRS and CDR2 YFSETQ. The CDR3 coding sequence is TGCGCCAGCAGCTCGCAGGCGGGCCTAGGTAATGAGCAGTATTTT. It encodes CASSSQAGLGNEQYF.

This clonotype was seen repeatedly, ten times or more. J is TRBJ2-7 and V is TRBV20-1; D possibly corresponds to TRBD2 (5 bases). Germline V lookup: CDR1 DFQATT, CDR2 SNEGSKA (reference sequence). The CDR3 totals 14 residues. The V and J ends lost 2 bases and 2 bases respectively, with 13 bases between them. The CDR3 sequence is CSARLWTATYEQYF. The CDR3 DNA reads TGCAGTGCTAGACTCTGGACTGCCACCTACGAGCAGTACTTC.

J is TRBJ2-3 and V is TRBV20-1; the match to TRBD2 covers 13 bases. This CDR3 is 18 amino acids long. V dropped 0 bases and J dropped 1; count of bases not matched to a gene: 7. CDR1 is DFQATT and CDR2 is SNEGSKA in the germline V gene (reference sequence). CDR3: CSARDILGTSGGTDTQYF. CDR3 in DNA: TGCAGTGCTAGAGATATCCTCGGGACTAGCGGGGGCACAGATACGCAGTATTTT.

This clonotype was recorded many times. The rearrangement uses TRBV29-1 and TRBJ2-5; weak D call: TRBD2 (6 bases). The CDR3 runs to 14 residues. Germline CDR1 SQVTM, CDR2 ANQGSEA. V shed 7 bases and J shed 4 bases, with 19 bases lying between them. The CDR3 DNA sequence: TGCAGCGGAGGAGGGGCGTTCGGAGGAGAGACCCAGTACTTC. Translated: CSGGGAFGGETQYF.

This clonotype was recorded at least ten times. The V gene is TRBV30, the J gene TRBJ2-3, with D unclear. Germline loops: CDR1 GTSNPN, CDR2 SVGIG (reference sequence). V gave up 0 bases and J gave up 5 bases, with 12 bases separating them. CDR3 size: 14 residues. The CDR3 bases are TGTGCCTGGAGTGTACTTGGGTTTGGAGATACGCAGTATTTT. This translates into CAWSVLGFGDTQYF.

This clonotype has at least ten counts. The genes are TRBV19 and TRBJ1-3; D call uncertain. The CDR3 has 15 residues. V lost 7 bases and J 0 bases, leaving 13 bases between the germline ends. Per germline, CDR1 LNHDA and CDR2 SQIVND (reference sequence). In DNA form, the CDR3 reads TGTGCCAGTACCCAGGACGGGTCCTCTGGAAACACCATATATTTT. Its translation: CASTQDGSSGNTIYF.

Points on this clonotype: Compared with germline, one end of the junction differs, possibly owing to a read error. V gene TRBV7-6 combines with J gene TRBJ2-2, with 9 nucleotides matching TRBD1. This CDR3 has 15 residues. CDR1 and CDR2 (germline): SGHVS, FNYEAQ. The CDR3 sequence: CANSSFRQGDGGLFF. The CDR3 DNA sequence: TGTGCCAACAGCTCCTTTCGACAGGGGGACGGGGGGCTGTTTTTT.

This chain uses TRBV15 with TRBJ2-2; 8 nucleotides align to TRBD1. The CDR3 contains 16 residues. Losses at the gene ends were 3 bases for V and 5 bases for J; bases not matched to a gene: 8. Germline loops: CDR1 LNHNV, CDR2 YYDKDF (reference sequence). In DNA form, the CDR3 reads TGTGCCACCAGCAGCCTCGGGACAGGACTAACCGGGGAGCTGTTTTTT. Its protein is CATSSLGTGLTGELFF.

The chain is built from TRBV7-2 and TRBJ2-7; the D gene is possibly TRBD2 (6 bases). The V and J ends lost 5 bases and 9 bases respectively, with 14 bases between them. CDR1 is SGHTA and CDR2 is FQGNSA in the germline V gene. The CDR3 extends over 12 amino acids. The CDR3 nucleotides are TGTGCCAGCAGCCCTCTGGCGGGACCGCAGTACTTC. Its translation is CASSPLAGPQYF.

On this clonotype itself: It is likely a read error, because the conserved phenylalanine at the end of the CDR3 is missing. The DNA is left out, because the CDR3 cannot be placed on it with certainty; the CDR3 is given as TCRdb lists it. This chain links TRBV5-8 with TRBJ1-2. Germline V gene lookup returns CDR1 SGHTS and CDR2 YDEGEE. Ends included, the CDR3 has 15 residues. The CDR3 region is CASSRIQVTNYGYTV.

This clonotype was recorded many times. This chain joins TRBV24-1 and TRBJ1-3; maybe TRBD1 (5 bases). With 6 bases removed from V and 4 bases from J, the gap between germline ends came to 15 bases. Germline V lookup: CDR1 KGHDR, CDR2 SFDVKD. This CDR3 contains 15 residues. CDR3 sequence reads: CATSCRRGGGNTIYF. CDR3 coding DNA: TGTGCCACCAGTTGTCGGCGGGGGGGGGGAAACACCATATATTTT.

The V and J genes are TRBV20-1 and TRBJ1-5; tentative D call: TRBD1 (5 bases). This CDR3 has 16 residues. With 0 bases removed from V and 7 bases from J, the gap between germline ends came to 19 bases. From germline, CDR1 is DFQATT and CDR2 SNEGSKA (reference sequence). The CDR3 nucleotides read TGCAGTGCTAGAGATGGCGGGACGGACCGACGGCAGCCCCAGCATTTT. Protein sequence: CSARDGGTDRRQPQHF.

This clonotype was counted many times. The chain combines TRBV20-1 with TRBJ2-3; a possible D gene is TRBD2 (6 bases). The germline CDR1 and CDR2 sequences are DFQATT and SNEGSKA (reference sequence). Trimming cost V 5 bases and J 0 bases, with 15 bases left between them. The CDR3 totals 15 residues. The CDR3 nucleotides read TGCAGTGCTTTTTGGCTGGCGGGGAGCACAGATACGCAGTATTTT. Translation gives CSAFWLAGSTDTQYF.

Many counts were recorded for this clonotype. The chain carries TRBV9 and TRBJ2-5, with 7 bases lining up with TRBD2. The germline gives CDR1 SGDLS, CDR2 YYNGEE. V lost 3 bases, J lost 6 bases, and 8 bases stayed unmatched. The CDR3 has 14 amino acids. CDR3 in DNA: TGTGCCAGCAGCGGCGGGGGTCGCGAGCAGACCCAGTACTTC. This translates into CASSGGGREQTQYF.

The sample holds many counts of this clonotype. The V and J genes are TRBV7-2 and TRBJ2-1, with 7 bases fitting TRBD2. Germline V gene data show CDR1 as SGHTA and CDR2 as FQGNSA. The CDR3 runs to 13 residues. With 3 bases clipped from V and 9 bases from J, the junction kept 5 bases outside the gene matches. Here the CDR3 DNA reads TGTGCCAGCAGCTTTAGGCCGGGGGGTGAGCAGTTCTTC. It is translated as CASSFRPGGEQFF.

This clonotype was observed at least ten times. The CDR3 DNA is TGTGCCAGCAGCCAAATGGAGCGCTCATCCTACAATGAGCAGTTCTTC. Translation: CASSQMERSSYNEQFF. The genes are TRBV11-1 and TRBJ2-1; D is ambiguous. CDR3 length: 16 residues. Germline V gene sequence: CDR1 SGHAT, CDR2 FQDESV (reference sequence). Trimming removed 5 bases at V and 1 base at J, with 15 bases between.

For the CDR3, the DNA is TGTGCCAGCGGATCGGACAGGTTTAGCAATCAGCCCCAGCATTTT. It specifies CASGSDRFSNQPQHF. This chain joins TRBV7-9 and TRBJ1-5, with 7 bases fitting TRBD1. Germline loops: CDR1 SEHNR, CDR2 FQNEAQ (reference sequence). The CDR3 runs 15 residues. The junction had 7 bases not matched to a gene; V was cut back by 8 bases and J by 0 bases.

The rearrangement links TRBV20-1 to TRBJ1-6; 8 nucleotides line up with TRBD1. CDR1 and CDR2 from the germline V gene are DFQATT and SNEGSKA (reference sequence). CDR3 length: 16 amino acids. Losses at the gene ends were 6 bases for V and 7 bases for J; bases not matched to a gene: 14. This chain's CDR3 is CSAKVRGTGSNSPLHF. The CDR3 DNA sequence: TGCAGTGCCAAGGTACGCGGGACAGGAAGCAATTCACCCCTCCACTTT.

The sample holds many counts of this clonotype. The chain combines TRBV9 with TRBJ2-6; D is uncertain. The length of the CDR3 is 14 residues. V shed 4 bases and J shed 0 bases, with 5 bases lying between them. The germline V gene has CDR1 SGDLS and CDR2 YYNGEE. The CDR3 DNA reads TGTGCCAGCAGCCCCCGCTCTGGGGCCAACGTCCTGACTTTC. Translated, it gives CASSPRSGANVLTF.

At least ten counts were recorded for this clonotype. The gene calls are TRBV5-1 and TRBJ1-2, with D perhaps TRBD1 (5 bases). CDR1 is SGHRS and CDR2 is YFSETQ in the germline V gene. The CDR3 covers 15 residues. V was pared by 0 bases and J by 4 bases, with 13 bases between. In DNA form, the CDR3 reads TGCGCCAGCAGCTTGGAAACAGGCCGCTTCTATGGCTACACCTTC. This encodes CASSLETGRFYGYTF.

This clonotype has only a few counts. The germline gene is not matched at one end of the junction; a read error may be the cause. The gene calls are TRBV6-2 or TRBV6-3 and TRBJ1-5; D may be TRBD1 (6 bases). This CDR3 contains 12 residues. In germline, CDR1 is MNHEY, CDR2 SVGEGT. CDR3 residues: CASSHSGQGRHF. The CDR3 DNA is TGTGCCAGCAGTCACTCGGGTCAGGGGCGGCATTTT.

This clonotype showed up just once. The chain carries TRBV9 and TRBJ1-2; tentative D call: TRBD1 (6 bases). Per the germline V gene, CDR1 is SGDLS and CDR2 is YYNGEE. The CDR3 extends over 14 amino acids. Trimming left V 4 bases short and J 8 bases short, with 18 bases between. The CDR3 here is CASSPRDTEWGYTF. CDR3 DNA: TGTGCCAGCAGCCCGAGGGACACTGAATGGGGCTACACCTTC.

This clonotype occurred many times. The chain couples TRBV6-5 to TRBJ2-2; 10 bases are a match to TRBD1. Germline V gene sequence: CDR1 MNHEY, CDR2 SVGAGI. Losses at the gene ends were 5 bases for V and 4 bases for J; bases not matched to a gene: 4. The CDR3 covers 15 residues. The CDR3 region is CASSHGTGVTGELFF. The CDR3 nucleotides read TGTGCCAGCAGTCACGGGACAGGGGTCACCGGGGAGCTGTTTTTT.

Only one count was recorded for this clonotype. The chain recombines TRBV28 with TRBJ2-4; 9 positions agree with TRBD1. Germline V CDR1 and CDR2: MDHEN, SYDVKM. V was clipped by 2 bases and J by 7 bases; unmatched bases: 3. CDR3 length equals 14 residues. This chain's CDR3 is CASSLDRGINIQYF. CDR3 DNA sequence: TGTGCCAGCAGTTTAGACAGGGGGATCAACATTCAGTACTTC.

This chain connects TRBV7-9 to TRBJ1-6, with 9 bases matching TRBD1. The V and J ends lost 5 bases and 7 bases, in that order; junction bases with no gene match: 9. The CDR3 length is 16 residues. Germline values: CDR1 SEHNR, CDR2 FQNEAQ (reference sequence). The CDR3 sequence: CASSHPLGQGNSPLHF. The CDR3 nucleotides are TGTGCCAGCAGCCACCCCCTGGGACAGGGAAATTCACCCCTCCACTTT.

The table lists this clonotype with a few counts. The V gene is TRBV2, the J gene TRBJ1-1; 7 nucleotides line up with TRBD1. With V trimmed by 11 bases and J by 0 bases, 6 bases remained unmatched. Looked up from germline, CDR1 is SNHLY and CDR2 is FYNNEI. The CDR3 is 13 residues long. CDR3 nucleotides: TGTGCCTATCCCGGACAGGTGAACACTGAAGCTTTCTTT. It codes for CAYPGQVNTEAFF.